This T cell receptor beta chain stems from a study of blood T cell repertoires in COVID-19. Study-level background: Samples came from the United States, Italy and Spain, spanning acute and convalescent COVID-19. In each case, the material was cDNA or gDNA derived from T cells, B-cell-depleted T cells, or PBMCs.

The CDR3 runs 15 residues. Per germline, CDR1 SGHTA and CDR2 FQGNSA. The V and J ends lost 3 bases and 9 bases respectively, with 15 bases between them. This clone was counted a single time. In the original workflow: Amplified reference gene primers provided the basis for estimating nucleated cell counts. The assay was immunoSEQ multiplex PCR, and TCRdb's table has in-frame clones only and misses some. Clonal size and the V and J genes are those of that table, whereas D and trimming came from the DNA. The sample yields approximately 160,000 clones, roughly 90% seen once. This receptor was obtained from a woman aged 70-85 years with acute or convalescent COVID-19. This chain links TRBV7-2 with TRBJ1-6; D remains ambiguous. The source material was peripheral blood. Written as DNA, the CDR3 is TGTGCCAGCAGCTTGGCGGGTTCTCTTACTTCACCCCTCCACTTT. It is translated as CASSLAGSLTSPLHF.